This T cell receptor beta chain originates from a study of cytomegalovirus exposure and HLA in healthy donors. Primers included in the PCR were 60 Vbeta and 13 Jbeta primers. Clones were read by immunoSEQ multiplex PCR, and TCRdb kept only the in-frame ones, dropping some. This sample carries about 85,000 clones, around 80% of them seen once, and the ten largest clones take more than 20%. The CDR3 totals 15 residues. Germline V lookup: CDR1 SNHLY, CDR2 FYNNEI. Trimming cost V 6 bases and J 9 bases; bases outside gene matches: 9. Study-wide results and limits: Rare sequences made up most TCRs, while some public TCRs were found in many donors.

With regard to this clone: As yet, its antigen is unknown.

Sequencing was performed on PBMCs. V and J are TRBV2 and TRBJ1-6, with TRBD1 matching over 9 bases. This TCR came from a woman between 50 and 59 years old in good health and CMV-seropositive. CDR3 in DNA: TGTGCCAGCAGGTCGGACAGGGGTTTTATTTCACCCCTCCACTTT. The encoded protein is CASRSDRGFISPLHF.